The T cell receptor (beta chain) under discussion was sequenced for a study of T cells after yellow fever vaccination (dated by TCRdb to between 2018 and 2021). About the full investigation: Libraries from fractions with low cell numbers were prepared with the SMART-Seq v4 Ultra Low Input RNA kit. Blood was drawn at multiple timepoints before and after primary and secondary immunization, with bulk PBMC replicates and cell subsets isolated. To follow T-cell clones before and after both primary and booster YFV17D yellow fever vaccination, bulk TCR alpha and beta repertoires underwent longitudinal sequencing. Two healthy male donors, one aged 18 to 30 and one aged 30 to 40 years, made up the cohort.

Findings and caveats that apply to the study as a whole: A small fraction of clonotypes showed up in both the CD4 and CD8 compartments, probably as a result of convergent recombination. After the booster, most clones that had expanded after primary vaccination were detected again (around 97% of CD4 and more than 80% of CD8), suggesting broad maintenance of memory. The study included only a couple of donors, which limits how far the findings can be generalized. FACS-sorted repertoires could contain abundant contaminating clonotypes from the bulk population, so computational filtering was required. Compared with the primary T-cell response, the secondary T-cell response was weaker but faster, peaking on day 5 rather than day 15.

TCR cDNA was synthesized by 5'RACE template switching, through which a universal primer site and unique molecular identifiers were introduced. Priming of cDNA synthesis was performed from both the TCR alpha and TCR beta constant segments. Library amplification involved two PCR steps, and the second step added sample barcodes and sequencing adapters. Libraries were sequenced on Illumina HiSeq 2500 (2x100 bp) or NovaSeq (2x150 bp). Per the source publication's procedure: Reads were demultiplexed and collapsed into UMI consensus sequences with MIGEC, and V(D)J alignment was performed with MiXCR. Using edgeR on replicate PBMC samples, clonotypes were called vaccine-responding if FDR was below 0.01 and the log2 fold change was above 5 up to day 15. CD4 or CD8 identity was assigned to each bulk clonotype according to whether the clonotype was present at higher abundance in the sequenced CD4 repertoire or the sequenced CD8 repertoire. NS4B-specific clonotypes were defined as those at least 10-fold enriched in dextramer-positive over dextramer-negative fractions; CD4-biased clonotypes were excluded. TCRdb took the public reads, trimmed them with fastp at Q25, ran MiXCR for clone calling and kept in-frame beta chains. Merged by CDR3 protein, the rows form single entries marked with the most common genes and DNA. TCRdb, not the authors, supplied the V and J calls. In all, the sample holds about 85,000 distinct CDR3 sequences, and about an eighth of those were seen once. Of the sample, around 23% falls within the top ten clones.

Sample treatment or condition, as interpreted from the label and publication: live attenuated yellow fever vaccine strain. A standard Ficoll-Paque protocol was used to isolate PBMCs from peripheral blood. Epitope-specific CD8 T cells were sorted with a dextramer loaded with the yellow fever NS4B epitope peptide, together with anti-CD3 and anti-CD8 staining. RNA was extracted with TriZol from bulk PBMCs, CD4 and CD8 fractions, and dextramer-positive and dextramer-negative fractions. For this clonotype: Within one base of it there is no much larger clone, and no base qualities were kept.

Sequenced material: CD8+ T cells not binding an NS4B(214-222) dextramer, sorted from PBMCs, taken less than 25 days after the first yellow fever vaccination. The meaning of the sample's cell subset or site label: NS4B epitope dextramer-negative CD8 T cells. This clonotype was obtained from a man aged 18 to 35 who received the YFV17D yellow fever vaccine.

This receptor has the CDR3 CASSLAGEVTQYF. The DNA sequence reads TGCGCCAGCAGCTTGGCTGGGGAGGTAACCCAGTACTTC. The rearrangement combines TRBV5-1 with TRBJ2-5; possibly the D gene is TRBD2, per 6 matching bases. From a lookup of the germline V gene, CDR1 and CDR2 are SGHRS and YFSETQ. V loses 0 bases of germline sequence and J loses 8 bases, and the interval between the two ends is 11 bases. The CDR3 covers 13 residues, taking in both the cysteine and the phenylalanine. The only DNA kept is the CDR3, 39 bases in frame from the first base.